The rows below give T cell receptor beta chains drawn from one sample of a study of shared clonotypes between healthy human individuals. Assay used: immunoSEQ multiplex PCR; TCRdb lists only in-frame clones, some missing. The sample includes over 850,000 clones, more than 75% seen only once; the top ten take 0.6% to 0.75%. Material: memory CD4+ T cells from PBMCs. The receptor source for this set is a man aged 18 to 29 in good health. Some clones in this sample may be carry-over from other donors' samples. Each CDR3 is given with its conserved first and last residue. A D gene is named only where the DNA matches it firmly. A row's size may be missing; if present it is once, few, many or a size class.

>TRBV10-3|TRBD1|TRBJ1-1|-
CAIRRTGLSEAFF
TGTGCCATCAGAAGGACAGGGCTTTCTGAAGCTTTCTTT
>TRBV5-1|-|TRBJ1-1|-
CASSLGGPEAFF
TGCGCCAGCAGCTTGGGCGGGCCCGAAGCTTTCTTT
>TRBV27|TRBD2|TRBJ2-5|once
CASSPPGTSGAAETQYF
TGTGCCAGCAGTCCACCCGGGACTAGCGGGGCCGCGGAGACCCAGTACTTC
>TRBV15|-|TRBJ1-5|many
CATSREGRHNQPQHF
TGTGCCACCAGCAGAGAAGGGCGGCACAATCAGCCCCAGCATTTT
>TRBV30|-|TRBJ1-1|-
CAWSIYGRTAEAFF
TGTGCCTGGAGTATATATGGACGTACAGCTGAAGCTTTCTTT
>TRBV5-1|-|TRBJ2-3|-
CASSLARTSTDTQYF
TGCGCCAGCAGCTTAGCAAGAACAAGCACAGATACGCAGTATTTT
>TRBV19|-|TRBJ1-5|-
CASRDSASNQPQHF
TGTGCCAGTAGGGACAGCGCTAGCAATCAGCCCCAGCATTTT
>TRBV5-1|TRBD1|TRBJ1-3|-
CASSGQGEGNTIYF
TGCGCCAGCAGCGGGCAGGGGGAAGGAAACACCATATATTTT
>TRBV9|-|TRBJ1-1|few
CASSWTPDTEAFF
TGTGCCAGCAGCTGGACCCCGGACACTGAAGCTTTCTTT
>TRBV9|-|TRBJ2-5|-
CASSVSLGVQETQYF
TGTGCCAGCAGCGTGAGTCTGGGAGTACAAGAGACCCAGTACTTC
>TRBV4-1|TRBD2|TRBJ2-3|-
CASSQENRGLKYF
TGCGCCAGCAGCCAAGAAAATAGGGGACTAAAGTATTTT
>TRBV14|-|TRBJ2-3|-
CASSQDLGSSTDTQYF
TGTGCCAGCAGCCAAGATTTGGGATCTTCTACAGATACGCAGTATTTT
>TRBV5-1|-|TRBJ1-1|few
CASSFSGRTEAFF
TGCGCCAGCAGCTTTTCAGGGAGAACTGAAGCTTTCTTT
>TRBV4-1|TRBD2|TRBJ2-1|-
CASSQDPSGSIGEQFF
TGCGCCAGCAGCCAAGATCCTAGCGGGAGTATTGGTGAGCAGTTCTTC
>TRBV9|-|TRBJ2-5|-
CASSVYAGLSETQYF
TGTGCCAGCAGCGTATACGCAGGTCTGTCAGAGACCCAGTACTTC
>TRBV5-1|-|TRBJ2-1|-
CASSPGGTVSYNEQFF
TGCGCCAGCAGCCCGGGCGGGACCGTCTCCTACAATGAGCAGTTCTTC
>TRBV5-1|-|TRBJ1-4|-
CASSLEGSTNEKLFF
TGCGCCAGCAGCTTGGAAGGATCAACTAATGAAAAACTGTTTTTT
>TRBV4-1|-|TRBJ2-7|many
CASSRTESYEQYF
TGCGCCAGCAGCCGGACAGAGAGCTACGAGCAGTACTTC
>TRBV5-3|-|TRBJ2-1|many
CARRPGGPHSYNEQFF
TGTGCCAGAAGGCCGGGTGGACCCCACTCCTACAATGAGCAGTTCTTC
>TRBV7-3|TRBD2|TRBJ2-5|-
CASSPGLAFGVETQYF
TGTGCCAGCAGCCCGGGACTAGCGTTTGGCGTGGAGACCCAGTACTTC
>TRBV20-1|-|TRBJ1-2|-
CSARGGDGYTF
TGCAGTGCTAGAGGAGGGGATGGCTACACCTTC
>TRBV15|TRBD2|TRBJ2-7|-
CATSGLPGLAGVSYEQYF
TGTGCCACCAGCGGATTACCGGGACTAGCGGGAGTCTCCTACGAGCAGTACTTC
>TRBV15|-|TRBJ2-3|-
CATSRGTAGKTDTQYF
TGTGCCACCAGCAGAGGGACAGCGGGAAAGACAGATACGCAGTATTTT
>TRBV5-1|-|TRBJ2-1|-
CASAQGGNEQFF
TGCGCCAGCGCACAGGGCGGCAATGAGCAGTTCTTC